The 15 T cell receptor beta chains presented below share a single source sample, sequenced in a study of blood T cell repertoires in COVID-19. Using immunoSEQ multiplex PCR, the repertoire was profiled, and TCRdb retains in-frame clones only, with some absent. The table has about 48,000 clones, around 80% seen once. Sequenced material: peripheral blood. The receptors stem from a human donor in a cohort sampled during active COVID-19.

The gene calls are TRBV10-3 and TRBJ2-2, with a weak D call TRBD2 (5 bases). Germline V CDR1 and CDR2: ENHRY, SYGVKD. V was cut by 6 bases and J by 1 base, with 9 bases left in between. There are 14 residues in the CDR3. The CDR3 DNA follows: TGTGCCATCAGAGGGAGCGTGAACACCGGGGAGCTGTTTTTT. Residues: CAIRGSVNTGELFF.

This chain joins TRBV30 and TRBJ1-1; D is uncertain. The CDR3 runs 13 residues. Looked up from germline, CDR1 is GTSNPN and CDR2 is SVGIG (reference sequence). V was trimmed by 3 bases and J by 1 base, leaving 9 bases between them. Written as DNA, the CDR3 is TGTGCCTGGAGAAGAGGGCAGAACACTGAAGCTTTCTTT. Protein product: CAWRRGQNTEAFF.

This clone was recorded a few times. The genes are TRBV7-3 and TRBJ1-5; TRBD1 agrees at 9 bases. Looked up from germline, CDR1 is SGHTA and CDR2 is FQGTGA. CDR3 length equals 14 residues. J lost 4 bases, V lost 4 bases, and 2 bases had no gene match. Written as DNA, the CDR3 is TGTGCCAGCAGCTCGACAGGGGGAAATCAGCCCCAGCATTTT. This sequence encodes CASSSTGGNQPQHF.

The genes are TRBV9 and TRBJ2-2, with a tentative D call TRBD2 (5 bases). The V end lost 0 bases, the J end lost 7 bases, and 13 bases lay between the germline ends. The germline gives CDR1 SGDLS, CDR2 YYNGEE. This CDR3 has 15 residues. CDR3 nucleotides: TGTGCCAGCAGCGTAGCCCCCACGGGGTACGGGGAGCTGTTTTTT. It is translated as CASSVAPTGYGELFF.

V is TRBV6-5 and J is TRBJ1-6; 9 nucleotides line up with TRBD1. The CDR3 has 14 residues. V dropped 5 bases and J dropped 8; count of bases not matched to a gene: 4. Germline V lookup: CDR1 MNHEY, CDR2 SVGAGI. The CDR3, as DNA: TGTGCCAGCAGTAAACGGACAGGGGATTCACCCCTCCACTTT. This encodes CASSKRTGDSPLHF.

This sequence joins TRBV9 and TRBJ1-1, with a tentative D call TRBD1 (5 bases). Trimming pared 3 bases from V and 5 bases from J, leaving 8 bases between. This CDR3 is built from 12 residues. Germline CDR1 and CDR2: SGDLS and YYNGEE. In DNA form, the CDR3 reads TGTGCCAGCAGCGGGAGGGGAACTGAAGCTTTCTTT. Translated, it gives CASSGRGTEAFF.

This sequence joins TRBV5-1 and TRBJ2-2, with D tentatively TRBD1 (6 bases). V was cut by 7 bases and J by 1 base, with 11 bases left in between. This CDR3 is 14 amino acids long. Germline CDR1 reads SGHRS; CDR2 reads YFSETQ. The CDR3 protein is CASSQGGNTGELFF. CDR3 coding DNA: TGCGCCAGCTCACAGGGTGGGAACACCGGGGAGCTGTTTTTT. Full variable domain (outside the CDR3, taken from reference TRBV5-1 and TRBJ2-2): KAGVTQTPRYLIKTRGQQVTLSCSPISGHRSVSWYQQTPGQGLQFLFEYFSETQRNKGNFPGRFSGRQFSNSRSEMNVSTLELGDSALYLCASSQGGNTGELFFGEGSRLTVL.

This chain uses TRBV4-1 with TRBJ1-4; perhaps TRBD1 as D (6 bases). V lost 7 bases, J lost 7 bases, and 16 bases lay in between. CDR3 length equals 14 residues. Germline CDR1 is MGHRA and CDR2 is YSYEKL. The DNA of the CDR3 is TGCGCCAGCACCCTGGGGAGGGGGAGTGAAAAACTGTTTTTT. Translated, it gives CASTLGRGSEKLFF.

This clone was seen only a few times. This chain joins TRBV25-1 and TRBJ2-1; D is possibly TRBD2 (7 bases). The CDR3 runs 14 residues. V gave up 8 bases and J gave up 6 bases, with 17 bases separating them. In germline, CDR1 is MGHDK, CDR2 SYGVNS. The CDR3 sequence: CASLGGMTGNEQFF. CDR3 coding DNA: TGTGCCAGCTTGGGGGGGATGACAGGCAATGAGCAGTTCTTC.

This clone was seen a single time. V and J are TRBV2 and TRBJ2-3; D is unresolved. CDR1 SNHLY and CDR2 FYNNEI come from the germline V gene. Trimming removed 3 bases from V and 0 bases from J, with 4 bases in between. The CDR3 covers 13 residues. Here the CDR3 reads CASSDPSTDTQYF. CDR3 nucleotides: TGTGCCAGCAGTGACCCTAGCACAGATACGCAGTATTTT.

This chain connects TRBV10-1 to TRBJ2-1; D gene uncertain. Trimming pared 3 bases from V and 5 bases from J, leaving 8 bases between. The CDR3 loop spans 13 amino acids. CDR1 and CDR2 from the germline V gene are WNHNN and SYGVQD (reference sequence). The CDR3 protein is CASSEGENNEQFF. CDR3 DNA sequence: TGCGCCAGCAGTGAAGGAGAGAACAATGAGCAGTTCTTC.

Details on this clone: Relative to the germline gene, one junction end is altered; a read error may explain this. This chain links TRBV6-4 with TRBJ2-7; 12 nucleotides line up with TRBD1. The CDR3 is 15 amino acids. CDR1 is MRHNA, CDR2 SNTAGT, per germline. As DNA, the CDR3 is TGTGCCAACAGTGGGACAGGGGGCGTCATAGACGAGCAGTACTTC. It encodes CANSGTGGVIDEQYF.

V is TRBV30 and J is TRBJ1-4; perhaps TRBD1 as D (5 bases). This CDR3 spans 15 amino acids. V was clipped by 1 base and J by 3 bases, with 12 bases between them. The germline V gene has CDR1 GTSNPN and CDR2 SVGIG (reference sequence). The CDR3 DNA reads TGTGCCTGGAGTGATTCCCCGGGGGCTAATGAAAAACTGTTTTTT. This sequence encodes CAWSDSPGANEKLFF.

This clone was found once. V usage is TRBV5-5 and J usage is TRBJ1-4; D gene uncertain. This CDR3 contains 15 residues. The ends were cut back, 4 bases at V and 7 bases at J, with 17 bases in the middle. Germline CDR1 reads SGHKS; CDR2 reads YYEKEE (reference sequence). The CDR3 is CASSPRFTPGEKLFF. Here the CDR3 DNA reads TGTGCCAGCAGCCCCCGATTTACCCCAGGTGAAAAACTGTTTTTT.

The chain carries TRBV28 and TRBJ1-2, with a tentative D call TRBD1 (5 bases). Trimming removed 1 base at V and 4 bases at J, with 10 bases between. Germline CDR1 is MDHEN and CDR2 is SYDVKM. This CDR3 has 14 residues. CDR3 loop: CASSLSGGVYGYTF. The CDR3 nucleotides read TGTGCCAGCAGTTTATCCGGGGGGGTCTATGGCTACACCTTC.